The next 32 T cell receptor beta chains were all read from a single sample in a study of blood T cell repertoires in COVID-19. TCRdb keeps only in-frame clones here, not all; method: immunoSEQ multiplex PCR. The repertoire holds more than 400,000 clones, with 80% to 90% as singletons. Sequences were obtained from peripheral blood. These receptors all stem from a human donor in a cohort sampled during active COVID-19.

This clone was counted a few times. Other DNA sequences of this sample code for an identical CDR3. The rearrangement uses TRBV28 and TRBJ2-7, with a weak D call TRBD2 (6 bases). This CDR3 comprises 12 residues. V dropped 4 bases and J dropped 5 bases, with 9 bases sitting between them. From germline, CDR1 is MDHEN and CDR2 SYDVKM. The CDR3 sequence is CASSSGVHEQYF. The CDR3 region has the DNA TGTGCCAGCAGTTCGGGGGTCCACGAGCAGTACTTC.

V gene TRBV11-2 combines with J gene TRBJ2-7; TRBD2 matches at 11 bases. Germline V lookup: CDR1 SGHAT, CDR2 FQNNGV. Trimming took 7 bases from V and 3 from J; bases not matched to a gene: 11. This CDR3 region has 16 residues. The CDR3 spells CASTLRIAGGNYEQYF. In nucleotides, the CDR3 is TGTGCCAGCACCCTTAGAATAGCGGGAGGGAACTACGAGCAGTACTTC.

This chain joins TRBV5-5 and TRBJ1-1; 7 bases match TRBD1. The CDR3 is made up of 17 amino acids. Trimming removed 4 bases from V and 0 bases from J; junction bases left unmatched: 12. The V gene's germline CDR1 is SGHKS and CDR2 YYEKEE (reference sequence). The CDR3 spells CASSPVRGRGLNTEAFF. The CDR3 DNA sequence: TGTGCCAGCAGCCCGGTGAGGGGGCGCGGGTTGAACACTGAAGCTTTCTTT.

This clone has just one count. The rearrangement joins TRBV27 to TRBJ2-7, with D possibly TRBD1 on 6 matching bases. V was pared by 6 bases and J by 2 bases, with 11 bases between. CDR1 and CDR2 from the germline V gene are MNHEY and SMNVEV (reference sequence). The CDR3 length is 13 residues. In nucleotides, the CDR3 is TGTGCCAGCAGAGGGGGAGACCCCTACGAGCAGTACTTC. Its translation is CASRGGDPYEQYF.

This clone was seen a handful of times. This chain uses TRBV28 with TRBJ2-1, with 10 bases lining up with TRBD2. Unmatched junction bases numbered 4, after V lost 6 bases and J lost 2 bases. CDR1 and CDR2 from the germline V gene are MDHEN and SYDVKM. The CDR3 covers 15 residues. CDR3 sequence reads: CASSRTSGPYNEQFF. The DNA of the CDR3 is TGTGCCAGCAGCAGGACTAGCGGACCCTACAATGAGCAGTTCTTC.

The V and J genes are TRBV24-1 and TRBJ1-2; 7 nucleotides line up with TRBD1. The trim removed 3 bases at V and 1 base at J, leaving 4 bases unmatched. Germline-derived CDR1 and CDR2 are KGHDR and SFDVKD. The CDR3 length is 15 residues. The CDR3 DNA sequence: TGTGCCACCAGTGATACAGGGGCGCTTAACTATGGCTACACCTTC. It translates to CATSDTGALNYGYTF.

The chain has TRBV18 and TRBJ1-5, with D possibly matching TRBD1 (6 bases). The CDR3 sequence is 15 residues long. The germline CDR1 and CDR2 sequences are KGHSH and LQKENI. V lost 2 bases to trimming and J lost 3 bases, with 11 bases between them. The CDR3 DNA reads TGTGCCAGCTCACCAGGTACAGGGATCAATCAGCCCCAGCATTTT. Translation gives CASSPGTGINQPQHF.

The chain couples TRBV19 to TRBJ2-3; no clear D gene. CDR3 size: 14 residues. Trimming stripped 7 bases from V and 4 bases from J, with 15 bases between. In germline, CDR1 is LNHDA, CDR2 SQIVND (reference sequence). The CDR3 sequence: CASTTMSGADTQYF. Written as DNA, the CDR3 is TGTGCCAGTACCACGATGTCAGGCGCAGATACGCAGTATTTT.

The rearrangement uses TRBV5-1 and TRBJ2-1, with 9 bases aligning to TRBD2. The CDR3 covers 15 residues. The germline V gene encodes CDR1 SGHRS and CDR2 YFSETQ. The trim removed 5 bases at V and 5 bases at J, leaving 8 bases unmatched. Written as DNA, the CDR3 is TGCGCCAGCAGGCTACAACTAGCGGGCAACAATGAGCAGTTCTTC. The encoded protein is CASRLQLAGNNEQFF.

The chain carries TRBV5-1 and TRBJ1-3; the match to TRBD1 covers 9 bases. This CDR3 is built from 16 residues. V trimming: 0 bases; J trimming: 2 bases; junction bases outside the gene matches: 3. Germline CDR1 SGHRS, CDR2 YFSETQ. In nucleotides, the CDR3 is TGCGCCAGCAGCTTGGCGACAGGGGGGACTGGAAACACCATATATTTT. Translated: CASSLATGGTGNTIYF.

This clone has more than one count but fewer than ten. V and J are TRBV7-9 and TRBJ1-6; 7 bases align to TRBD1. This CDR3 spans 13 amino acids. The V and J ends lost 4 bases and 14 bases, in that order; junction bases with no gene match: 8. CDR1 SEHNR and CDR2 FQNEAQ come from the germline V gene (reference sequence). CDR3 sequence (DNA): TGTGCCAGCAGCTCTGGGACTCAGGGGGCCCTCCACTTT. Translated: CASSSGTQGALHF.

The chain couples TRBV14 to TRBJ2-7; D possibly corresponds to TRBD2 (6 bases). The CDR3 covers 15 residues. Trimming took 4 bases from V and 1 from J, leaving 14 bases between them. Germline lookup yields CDR1 SGHDN and CDR2 FVKESK. DNA for the CDR3: TGTGCCAGCAGCCGGGTAGGTAGCGGTTCCTACGAGCAGTACTTC. Its protein is CASSRVGSGSYEQYF.

The genes are TRBV5-1 and TRBJ1-3; perhaps TRBD1 as D (6 bases). The V gene's germline CDR1 is SGHRS and CDR2 YFSETQ. V gave up 3 bases and J gave up 2 bases, with 9 bases separating them. This CDR3 contains 14 residues. CDR3 loop: CASSWTETGNTIYF. For the CDR3, the DNA is TGCGCCAGCAGCTGGACAGAAACTGGAAACACCATATATTTT.

The chain combines TRBV5-1 with TRBJ2-2; D is undetermined. V gave up 2 bases and J gave up 4 bases, with 12 bases separating them. The CDR3 spans 15 residues. Germline CDR1 SGHRS, CDR2 YFSETQ. The CDR3 sequence is CASSFVSGATGELFF. The CDR3 DNA sequence: TGCGCCAGCAGCTTCGTGTCTGGAGCCACCGGGGAGCTGTTTTTT.

The chain has TRBV10-3 and TRBJ1-1; D perhaps matches TRBD1 (6 bases). The CDR3 covers 16 residues. Deletions cut 6 bases from V and 1 base from J, with 18 bases between. Per the germline V gene, CDR1 is ENHRY and CDR2 is SYGVKD. CDR3 coding DNA: TGTGCCATCAGCGTTCCCCAGGGGAGGGAGAACACTGAAGCTTTCTTT. Its protein product is CAISVPQGRENTEAFF.

The CDR3, as DNA: TGTGCCAGTAGTCAGACTAGCGGGAGAGGAACCGGGGAGCTGTTTTTT. This codes for CASSQTSGRGTGELFF. The chain couples TRBV19 to TRBJ2-2; 12 nucleotides match TRBD2. This CDR3 has 16 amino acids. With V trimmed by 5 bases and J by 5 bases, 6 bases remained unmatched. The germline V gene encodes CDR1 LNHDA and CDR2 SQIVND (reference sequence).

The CDR3 spells CASSRQGLNTEAFF. The CDR3 DNA reads as TGTGCCAGCTCGAGACAGGGGTTAAACACTGAAGCTTTCTTT. This chain connects TRBV18 to TRBJ1-1, with 8 nucleotides matching TRBD1. The CDR3 consists of 14 residues. Germline CDR1 is KGHSH and CDR2 is LQKENI. The V segment lost 6 bases and the J segment 2 bases; nucleotides outside the gene matches: 5.

J is TRBJ1-6 and V is TRBV10-3; no reliable D call. V was clipped by 10 bases and J by 0 bases, with 10 bases between them. In germline, CDR1 is ENHRY, CDR2 SYGVKD. The CDR3 length is 14 residues. CDR3 sequence reads: CATRLSSYNSPLHF. In nucleotides, the CDR3 is TGTGCCACGCGGTTAAGCTCCTATAATTCACCCCTCCACTTT.

V usage is TRBV27 and J usage is TRBJ2-2, with D maybe TRBD2 (5 bases). V dropped 2 bases and J dropped 2 bases, with 12 bases sitting between them. Germline V gives CDR1 MNHEY, CDR2 SMNVEV (reference sequence). CDR3 length: 16 residues. The CDR3 spells CASSLRGLVNTGELFF. The CDR3 region has the DNA TGTGCCAGCAGTTTACGTGGACTGGTAAACACCGGGGAGCTGTTTTTT.

The chain has TRBV6-1 and TRBJ1-1; a possible D gene is TRBD1 (5 bases). V dropped 0 bases and J dropped 8 bases, with 10 bases sitting between them. The CDR3 extends over 13 amino acids. CDR1 MNHNS and CDR2 SASEGT come from the germline V gene. The CDR3 DNA reads TGTGCCAGCAGTGAAGCCAGGGAATCCGAAGCTTTCTTT. This codes for CASSEARESEAFF.

The chain uses TRBV20-1 and TRBJ2-2; D gene ambiguous. V was clipped by 6 bases and J by 3 bases, with 11 bases between them. CDR3 length: 13 amino acids. CDR1 is DFQATT, CDR2 SNEGSKA, per germline (reference sequence). The CDR3 here is CSASHGYTGELFF. The CDR3 region has the DNA TGCAGTGCGAGTCACGGGTACACCGGGGAGCTGTTTTTT.

This chain links TRBV29-1 with TRBJ1-4; 8 bases are a match to TRBD1. This CDR3 contains 13 residues. CDR1 and CDR2 from the germline V gene are SQVTM and ANQGSEA. V dropped 5 bases and J dropped 8; count of bases not matched to a gene: 7. Written as DNA, the CDR3 is TGCAGCGTTTTACAGGGGGGAGACGAAAAACTGTTTTTT. Translation: CSVLQGGDEKLFF.

The V gene is TRBV9, the J gene TRBJ1-3; 7 nucleotides align to TRBD1. The CDR3 has 14 residues. Germline V gene sequence: CDR1 SGDLS, CDR2 YYNGEE. Trimming took 4 bases from V and 4 from J; bases not matched to a gene: 5. DNA of the CDR3: TGTGCCAGCAGCCCACAGGGGACGGGAAACACCATATATTTT. Translated, it gives CASSPQGTGNTIYF.

V and J are TRBV3-1 (or the pseudogene TRBV3-2) and TRBJ2-7; 7 bases are a match to TRBD2. Germline V gives CDR1 LGHDT, CDR2 YNNKEL (reference sequence). The CDR3 has 17 residues. The V segment lost 2 bases and the J segment 0 bases; nucleotides outside the gene matches: 10. CDR3 nucleotide sequence: TGTGCCAGCAGCCAATCTTCTAGCGGACCTCTCTCCTACGAGCAGTACTTC. This sequence encodes CASSQSSSGPLSYEQYF.

The chain couples TRBV5-6 to TRBJ1-2, with 8 bases aligning to TRBD1. The CDR3 consists of 15 residues. V lost 3 bases to trimming and J lost 8 bases; unmatched junction nucleotides: 12. Per germline, CDR1 SGHDT and CDR2 YYEEEE. The CDR3: CASSWLGQGPRGYTF. The CDR3 DNA is TGTGCCAGCAGCTGGCTCGGACAGGGACCTAGGGGCTACACCTTC. Together with reference TRBV5-6 and TRBJ1-2, the CDR3 gives the full variable domain: DAGVTQSPTHLIKTRGQQVTLRCSPKSGHDTVSWYQQALGQGPQFIFQYYEEEERQRGNFPDRFSGHQFPNYSSELNVNALLLGDSALYLCASSWLGQGPRGYTFGSGTRLTVV.

This clone was seen a few times. J is TRBJ2-7 and V is TRBV6-5, with 8 bases lining up with TRBD1. Germline trimming cut 6 bases from V and 0 bases from J; bases unmatched to any gene: 4. Germline V gene data show CDR1 as MNHEY and CDR2 as SVGAGI. This CDR3 has 14 residues. The CDR3 spells CASSRTGPSYEQYF. The CDR3, as DNA: TGTGCCAGCAGCCGGACAGGGCCCTCCTACGAGCAGTACTTC.

The chain employs TRBV7-9 and TRBJ1-2; TRBD1 might be the D (5 bases). The germline gives CDR1 SEHNR, CDR2 FQNEAQ (reference sequence). The CDR3 is made up of 15 amino acids. The V gene lost 1 base and the J gene lost 8 bases, with 17 bases spanning the gap. This CDR3 is CASSLVGTGDDGYTF. Here the CDR3 DNA reads TGTGCCAGCAGCTTAGTAGGAACAGGAGATGACGGCTACACCTTC. Together with reference TRBV7-9 and TRBJ1-2, the CDR3 gives the full variable domain: DTGVSQNPRHKITKRGQNVTFRCDPISEHNRLYWYRQTLGQGPEFLTYFQNEAQLEKSRLLSDRFSAERPKGSFSTLEIQRTEQGDSAMYLCASSLVGTGDDGYTFGSGTRLTVV.

This clone was picked up one time. V usage is TRBV7-2 and J usage is TRBJ2-7; D is ambiguous. V lost 6 bases and J lost 2, with 8 bases in between. The CDR3 totals 12 residues. Germline loops: CDR1 SGHTA, CDR2 FQGNSA. Written as DNA, the CDR3 is TGTGCCAGCAGTGCCGACACCTACGAGCAGTACTTC. Amino acid sequence: CASSADTYEQYF.

With respect to this clone: The sample carries other DNA sequences with the same CDR3. V is TRBV7-2 and J is TRBJ2-3; D unclear. V was trimmed by 3 bases and J by 2 bases, leaving 3 bases between them. The germline gives CDR1 SGHTA, CDR2 FQGNSA. CDR3 length: 12 residues. Here the CDR3 DNA reads TGTGCCAGCAGCTTGTACACAGATACGCAGTATTTT. Its protein is CASSLYTDTQYF.

The chain couples TRBV29-1 to TRBJ2-7; TRBD1 matches 7 bases. Germline V gene data show CDR1 as SQVTM and CDR2 as ANQGSEA. J gave up 3 bases and V 3 bases, and 2 bases lay outside the gene matches. This CDR3 is built from 12 residues. The CDR3 protein is CSVDAGGYEQYF. The DNA of the CDR3 is TGCAGCGTTGATGCAGGGGGCTACGAGCAGTACTTC.

The chain combines TRBV25-1 with TRBJ2-3, with D maybe TRBD2 (5 bases). CDR1 and CDR2 from the germline V gene are MGHDK and SYGVNS. This CDR3 is built from 16 residues. The germline V and J ends were trimmed by 1 base and 3 bases, with 14 bases remaining between them. For the CDR3, the DNA is TGTGCCAGCAGTGAATTCTCCCGAGGGCTGACAGATACGCAGTATTTT. The encoded protein is CASSEFSRGLTDTQYF.

This sequence joins TRBV10-3 and TRBJ2-1; tentative D call: TRBD2 (6 bases). The CDR3 covers 15 residues. Germline loops: CDR1 ENHRY, CDR2 SYGVKD. With 0 bases removed from V and 9 bases from J, the gap between germline ends came to 15 bases. CDR3 bases: TGTGCCATCAGTGAGTCCTACCGGAGGGGTGGTGAGCAGTTCTTC. Encoded protein: CAISESYRRGGEQFF.